This TCR beta chain comes out of a study of blood T cells in healthy people across ages. For the second PCR, which ran for about 6 to 12 cycles, a sample-barcoded 5' primer and a J-beta primer mix were used. Each single sample gave us at least 2.5 million CDR3-containing paired-end reads. Via MiXCR, TCRdb re-called the 5' RACE reads, giving one row per CDR3 protein. There are over 1,500,000 distinct CDR3 sequences in the sample; about 39% occur only once, and roughly 23% lies in the top ten. Healthy Caucasians from Russia aged about 6 to 90 served as donors. Study-level findings and limits: Comparison with aged donors showed that long-lived donors had more naive CD4+ cells and higher diversity.

Looked up from germline, CDR1 is MDHEN and CDR2 is SYDVKM. The length of the CDR3 is 15 residues. Trimming left V 1 base short and J 5 bases short, with 15 bases between. This clonotype appeared a few times. Its cognate antigen is unknown. Sequencing was carried out using blood. The receptor was isolated from a human donor in good health. The chain has TRBV28 and TRBJ2-7, with D perhaps TRBD1 (5 bases). DNA of the CDR3: TGTGCCAGCAGTTTATTAGGGGTTATGGTCAACGAGCAGTACTTC. It encodes CASSLLGVMVNEQYF.